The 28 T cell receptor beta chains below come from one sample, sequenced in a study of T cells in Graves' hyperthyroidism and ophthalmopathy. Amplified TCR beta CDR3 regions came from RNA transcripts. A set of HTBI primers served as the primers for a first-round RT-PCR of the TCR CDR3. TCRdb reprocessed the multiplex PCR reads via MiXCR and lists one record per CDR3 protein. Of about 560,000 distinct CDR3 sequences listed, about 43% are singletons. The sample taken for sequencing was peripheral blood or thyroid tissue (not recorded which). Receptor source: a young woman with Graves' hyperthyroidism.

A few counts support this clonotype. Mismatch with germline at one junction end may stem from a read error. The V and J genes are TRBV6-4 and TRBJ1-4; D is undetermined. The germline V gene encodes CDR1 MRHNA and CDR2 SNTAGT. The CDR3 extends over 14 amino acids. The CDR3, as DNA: TGTGCCAGCAGAGACTCTGCAACTAATGAAAAACTGTTTTTT. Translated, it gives CASRDSATNEKLFF.

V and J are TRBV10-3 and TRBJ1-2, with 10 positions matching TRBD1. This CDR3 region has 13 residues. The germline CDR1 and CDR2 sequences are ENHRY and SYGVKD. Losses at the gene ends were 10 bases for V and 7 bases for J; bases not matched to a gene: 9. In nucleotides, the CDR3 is TGTGCCAGCAGCCGACAGGGGGCGCTTGGCTACACCTTC. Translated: CASSRQGALGYTF.

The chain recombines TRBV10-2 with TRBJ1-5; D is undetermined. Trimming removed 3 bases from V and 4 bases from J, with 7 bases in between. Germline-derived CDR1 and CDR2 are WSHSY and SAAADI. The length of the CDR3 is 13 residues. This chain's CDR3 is CASSDFRNQPQHF. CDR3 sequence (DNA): TGCGCCAGCAGTGATTTTAGGAATCAGCCCCAGCATTTT.

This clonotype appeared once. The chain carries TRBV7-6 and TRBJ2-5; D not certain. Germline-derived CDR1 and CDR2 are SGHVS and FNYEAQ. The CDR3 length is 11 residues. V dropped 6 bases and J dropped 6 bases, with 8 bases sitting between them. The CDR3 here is CASRAGKTQYF. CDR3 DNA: TGTGCCAGCAGGGCCGGAAAGACCCAGTACTTC.

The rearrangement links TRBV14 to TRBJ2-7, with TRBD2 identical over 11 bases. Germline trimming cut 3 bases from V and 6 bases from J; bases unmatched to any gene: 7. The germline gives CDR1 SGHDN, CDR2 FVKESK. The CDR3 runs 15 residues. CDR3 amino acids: CASSHSGRAYREQYF. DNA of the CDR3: TGTGCCAGCAGCCATAGCGGGAGGGCCTATCGCGAGCAGTACTTC.

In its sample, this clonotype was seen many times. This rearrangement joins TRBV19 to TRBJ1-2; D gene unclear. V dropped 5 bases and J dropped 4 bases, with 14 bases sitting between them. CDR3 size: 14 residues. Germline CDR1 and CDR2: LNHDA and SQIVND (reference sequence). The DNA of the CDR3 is TGTGCCAGTAGTTCGTCTGTGGGTGGCTATGGCTACACCTTC. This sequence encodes CASSSSVGGYGYTF.

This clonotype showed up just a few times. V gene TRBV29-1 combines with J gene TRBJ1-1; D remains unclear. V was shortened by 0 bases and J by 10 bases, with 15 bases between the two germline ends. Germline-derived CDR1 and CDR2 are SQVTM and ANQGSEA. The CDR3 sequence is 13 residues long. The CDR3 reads CSVEDLFGLRAFF. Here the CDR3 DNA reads TGCAGCGTTGAAGATCTATTCGGTTTACGAGCTTTCTTT. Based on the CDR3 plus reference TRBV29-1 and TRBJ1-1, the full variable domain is SAVISQKPSRDICQRGTSLTIQCQVDSQVTMMFWYRQQPGQSLTLIATANQGSEATYESGFVIDKFPISRPNLTFSTLTVSNMSPEDSSIYLCSVEDLFGLRAFFGQGTRLTVV.

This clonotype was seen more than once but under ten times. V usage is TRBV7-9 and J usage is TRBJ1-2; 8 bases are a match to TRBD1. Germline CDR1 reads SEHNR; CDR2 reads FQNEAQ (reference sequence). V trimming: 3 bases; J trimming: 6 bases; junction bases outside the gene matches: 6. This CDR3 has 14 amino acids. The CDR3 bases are TGTGCCAGCAGCTTGACAGGGGCCAGCGATGGCTACACCTTC. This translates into CASSLTGASDGYTF.

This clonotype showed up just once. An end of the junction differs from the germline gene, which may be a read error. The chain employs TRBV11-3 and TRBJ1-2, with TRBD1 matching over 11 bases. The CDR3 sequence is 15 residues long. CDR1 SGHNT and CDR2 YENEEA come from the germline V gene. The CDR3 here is CASSLRDRGSHGYTF. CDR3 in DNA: TGCGCCAGCAGCCTCCGGGACAGGGGGAGCCATGGCTACACCTTC.

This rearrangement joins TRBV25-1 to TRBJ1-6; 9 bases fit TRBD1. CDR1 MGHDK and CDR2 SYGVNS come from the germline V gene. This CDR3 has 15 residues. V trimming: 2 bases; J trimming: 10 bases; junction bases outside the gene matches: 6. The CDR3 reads CASSEQGTGTSPLHF. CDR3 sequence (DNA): TGTGCCAGCAGTGAACAAGGGACAGGGACATCACCCCTCCACTTT.

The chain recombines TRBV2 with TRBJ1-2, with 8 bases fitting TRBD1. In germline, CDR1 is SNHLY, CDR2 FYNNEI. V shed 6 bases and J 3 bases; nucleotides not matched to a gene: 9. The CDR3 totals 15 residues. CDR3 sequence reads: CASRRTGNSDYGYTF. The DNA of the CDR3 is TGTGCCAGCAGGAGGACAGGGAATAGTGACTATGGCTACACCTTC. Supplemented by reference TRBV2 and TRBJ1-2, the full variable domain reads EPEVTQTPSHQVTQMGQEVILRCVPISNHLYFYWYRQILGQKVEFLVSFYNNEISEKSEIFDDQFSVERPDGSNFTLKIRSTKLEDSAMYFCASRRTGNSDYGYTFGSGTRLTVV.

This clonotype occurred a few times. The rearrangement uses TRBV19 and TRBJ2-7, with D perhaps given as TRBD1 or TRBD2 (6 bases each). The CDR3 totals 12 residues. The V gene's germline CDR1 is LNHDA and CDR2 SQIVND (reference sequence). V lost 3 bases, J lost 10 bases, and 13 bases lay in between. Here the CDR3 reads CASSILGGGQYF. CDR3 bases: TGTGCCAGTAGTATTTTGGGGGGCGGACAGTACTTC.

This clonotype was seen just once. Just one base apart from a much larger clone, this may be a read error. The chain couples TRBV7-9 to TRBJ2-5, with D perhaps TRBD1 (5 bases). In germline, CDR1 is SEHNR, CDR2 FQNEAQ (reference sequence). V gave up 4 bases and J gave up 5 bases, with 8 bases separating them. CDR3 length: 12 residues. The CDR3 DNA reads TGTGCCAGCAGCTGGGCAGGGGAGACCCAGTACTTC. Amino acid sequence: CASSWAGETQYF.

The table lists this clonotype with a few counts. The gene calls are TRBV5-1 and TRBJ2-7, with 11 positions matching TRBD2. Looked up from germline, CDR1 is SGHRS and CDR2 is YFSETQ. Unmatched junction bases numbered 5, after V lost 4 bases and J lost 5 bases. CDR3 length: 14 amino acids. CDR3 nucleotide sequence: TGCGCCAGCAGCGCGACTAGCGGGATGGACGAGCAGTACTTC. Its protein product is CASSATSGMDEQYF.

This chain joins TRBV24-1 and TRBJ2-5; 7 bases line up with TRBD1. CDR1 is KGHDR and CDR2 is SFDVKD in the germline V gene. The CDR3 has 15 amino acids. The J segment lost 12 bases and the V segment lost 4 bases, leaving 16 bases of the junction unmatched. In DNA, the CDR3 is TGTGCCACCAGTGACTATGGACGGAGTGGGACAGTTAAGTACTTC. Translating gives CATSDYGRSGTVKYF.

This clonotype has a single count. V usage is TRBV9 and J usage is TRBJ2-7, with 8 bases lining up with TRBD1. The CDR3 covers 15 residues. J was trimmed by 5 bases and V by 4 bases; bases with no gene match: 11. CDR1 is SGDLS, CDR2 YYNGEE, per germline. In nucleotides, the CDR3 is TGTGCCAGCAGCTCACAGGACAGGGTACGTGACGAGCAGTACTTC. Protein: CASSSQDRVRDEQYF.

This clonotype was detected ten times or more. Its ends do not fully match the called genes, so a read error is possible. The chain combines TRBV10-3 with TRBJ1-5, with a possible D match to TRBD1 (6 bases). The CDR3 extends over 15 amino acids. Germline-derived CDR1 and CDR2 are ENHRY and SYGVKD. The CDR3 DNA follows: TGTGCCAGCAGTGAGCGGGGGCAGGTCAATCAGCCCCAGCATTTT. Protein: CASSERGQVNQPQHF.

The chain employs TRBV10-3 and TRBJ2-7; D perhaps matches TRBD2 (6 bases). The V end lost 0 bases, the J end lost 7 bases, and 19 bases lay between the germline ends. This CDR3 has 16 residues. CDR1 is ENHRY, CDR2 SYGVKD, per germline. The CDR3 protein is CAISESRRSGGNEQYF. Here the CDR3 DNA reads TGTGCCATCAGTGAGTCGAGGAGGAGCGGAGGGAATGAGCAGTACTTC.

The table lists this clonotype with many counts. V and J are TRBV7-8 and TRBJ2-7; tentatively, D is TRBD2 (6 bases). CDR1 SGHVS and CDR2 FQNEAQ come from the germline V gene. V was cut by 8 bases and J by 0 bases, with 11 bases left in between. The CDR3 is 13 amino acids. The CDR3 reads CASRGWSSYEQYF. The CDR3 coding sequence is TGTGCCAGCCGGGGGTGGTCCTCCTACGAGCAGTACTTC.

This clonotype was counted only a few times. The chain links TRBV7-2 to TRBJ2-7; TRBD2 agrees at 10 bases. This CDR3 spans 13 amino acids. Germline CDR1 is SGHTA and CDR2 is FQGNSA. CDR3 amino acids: CASSLETGTSAAV. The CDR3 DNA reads TGTGCCAGCAGCTTGGAGACCGGGACTAGCGCCGCTGTC.

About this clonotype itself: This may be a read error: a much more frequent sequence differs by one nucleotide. CDR3 in amino acids: CASSADQGTQYF. In DNA form, the CDR3 reads TGTGCCAGCAGCGCCGACCAAGGGACCCAGTACTTC. The chain carries TRBV9 and TRBJ2-5; D uncertain. CDR3 size: 12 residues. The germline V gene has CDR1 SGDLS and CDR2 YYNGEE.

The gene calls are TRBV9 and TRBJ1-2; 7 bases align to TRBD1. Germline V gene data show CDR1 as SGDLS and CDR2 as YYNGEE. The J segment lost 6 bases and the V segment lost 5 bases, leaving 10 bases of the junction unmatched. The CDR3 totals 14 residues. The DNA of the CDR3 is TGTGCCAGCAGTCAACAGGGGTCGGGTGATGGCTACACCTTC. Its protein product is CASSQQGSGDGYTF. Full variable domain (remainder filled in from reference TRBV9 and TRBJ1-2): DSGVTQTPKHLITATGQRVTLRCSPRSGDLSVYWYQQSLDQGLQFLIQYYNGEERAKGNILERFSAQQFPDLHSELNLSSLELGDSALYFCASSQQGSGDGYTFGSGTRLTVV.

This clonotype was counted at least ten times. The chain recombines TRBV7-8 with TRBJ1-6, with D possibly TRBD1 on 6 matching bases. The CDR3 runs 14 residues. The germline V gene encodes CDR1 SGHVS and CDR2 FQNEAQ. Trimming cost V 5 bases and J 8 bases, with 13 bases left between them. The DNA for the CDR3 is TGTGCCAGCAGCCCGCACAGGGATGATTCACCCCTCCACTTT. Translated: CASSPHRDDSPLHF.

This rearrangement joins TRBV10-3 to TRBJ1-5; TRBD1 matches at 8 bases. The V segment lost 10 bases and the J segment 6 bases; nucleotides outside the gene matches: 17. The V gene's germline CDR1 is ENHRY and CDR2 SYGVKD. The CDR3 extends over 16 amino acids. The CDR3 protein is CASSDLRDRSFQPQHF. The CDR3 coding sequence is TGTGCCAGCTCAGACCTCCGGGACAGGTCTTTTCAGCCCCAGCATTTT.

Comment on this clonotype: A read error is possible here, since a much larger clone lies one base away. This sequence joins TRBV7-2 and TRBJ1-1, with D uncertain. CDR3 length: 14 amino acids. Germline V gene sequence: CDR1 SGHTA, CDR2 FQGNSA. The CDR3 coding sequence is TGTGCCAGCAGCTTAGTGGCCGGGAACGCTGAAGCTTTCTTT. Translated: CASSLVAGNAEAFF.

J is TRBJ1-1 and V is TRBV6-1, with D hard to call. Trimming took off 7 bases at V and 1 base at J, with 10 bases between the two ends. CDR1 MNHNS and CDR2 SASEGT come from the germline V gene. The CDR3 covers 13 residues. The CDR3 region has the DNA TGTGCCAGCAACCAACATTGGAACACTGAAGCTTTCTTT. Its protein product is CASNQHWNTEAFF.

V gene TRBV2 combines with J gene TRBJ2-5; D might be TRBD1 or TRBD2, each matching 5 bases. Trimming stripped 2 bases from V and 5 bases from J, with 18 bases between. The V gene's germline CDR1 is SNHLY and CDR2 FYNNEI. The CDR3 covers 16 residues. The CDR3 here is CASSEIIGAFRETQYF. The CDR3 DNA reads TGTGCCAGCAGTGAAATAATCGGGGCTTTCCGGGAGACCCAGTACTTC.

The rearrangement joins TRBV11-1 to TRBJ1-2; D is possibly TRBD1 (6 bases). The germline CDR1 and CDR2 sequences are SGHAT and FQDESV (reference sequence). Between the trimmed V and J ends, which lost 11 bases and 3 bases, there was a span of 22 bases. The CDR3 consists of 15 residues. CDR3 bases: TGTGCCTGGACTCGACAGGCCTTGCAATACTATGGCTACACCTTC. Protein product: CAWTRQALQYYGYTF.